These 20 T cell receptor beta chains share one sample of origin, sequenced in a study of blood T cells in healthy people across ages. Through a sample-barcoded 5' primer and a J-beta primer mix, a second PCR was run for 7 to 11 cycles. TCRdb itself ran the 5' RACE reads through MiXCR, one entry per CDR3 protein. The sample lists about a million distinct CDR3 sequences, about 53% occurring once. Sequencing was carried out using blood. The receptors shown here come from a woman aged 55-69 years in good health.

In regard to this clonotype: A junction end diverges from the germline sequence, so it may reflect a read error. The chain carries TRBV5-1 and TRBJ2-7; D is possibly TRBD1 or TRBD2 (5 bases each). Germline V gene data show CDR1 as SGHRS and CDR2 as YFSETQ. This CDR3 comprises 14 residues. The CDR3 reads CASSLVQGPYEQYF. CDR3 nucleotides: TGTGCCAGCAGCTTAGTCCAGGGACCCTACGAGCAGTACTTC.

Only a few counts were recorded for this clonotype. The V and J genes are TRBV7-3 and TRBJ2-3, with D possibly TRBD2 on 5 matching bases. Trimming took off 5 bases at V and 1 base at J, with 10 bases between the two ends. The CDR3 is made up of 14 amino acids. Per the germline V gene, CDR1 is SGHTA and CDR2 is FQGTGA. The CDR3 spells CASSQGGRTDTQYF. DNA for the CDR3: TGTGCCAGCAGCCAAGGAGGCCGCACAGATACGCAGTATTTT.

V is TRBV5-5 and J is TRBJ1-3, with D unclear. V was cut by 4 bases and J by 3 bases, with 14 bases left in between. Per germline, CDR1 SGHKS and CDR2 YYEKEE (reference sequence). CDR3 length: 15 amino acids. CDR3 residues: CASSPSLPIGNTIYF. CDR3 DNA sequence: TGTGCCAGCAGCCCCTCGCTACCGATTGGAAACACCATATATTTT.

The rearrangement joins TRBV5-6 to TRBJ2-7; 8 nucleotides line up with TRBD1. V trimming: 0 bases; J trimming: 2 bases; junction bases outside the gene matches: 13. CDR1 and CDR2 (germline): SGHDT, YYEEEE. The CDR3 runs to 18 residues. The CDR3 loop is CASSLGTSWTGFTYEQYF. DNA for the CDR3: TGTGCCAGCAGCTTGGGCACTTCTTGGACAGGGTTCACCTACGAGCAGTACTTC.

The chain joins TRBV6-1 to TRBJ2-6; D is undetermined. V was cut by 8 bases and J by 2 bases, with 7 bases left in between. Germline lookup yields CDR1 MNHNS and CDR2 SASEGT. This CDR3 has 13 amino acids. CDR3 sequence reads: CASGGTGANVLTF. The CDR3, as DNA: TGTGCCAGCGGTGGAACTGGGGCCAACGTCCTGACTTTC.

The rearrangement links TRBV18 to TRBJ2-2; D may correspond to TRBD1 or TRBD2 (5 bases each). Trimming took off 1 base at V and 8 bases at J, with 11 bases between the two ends. The germline V gene has CDR1 KGHSH and CDR2 LQKENI. The CDR3 runs 14 residues. The CDR3 region has the DNA TGTGCCAGCTCACCACTTCAGGGACCGGGGGAGCTGTTTTTT. This codes for CASSPLQGPGELFF.

The CDR3 loop reads CASSVHRIPYEQYF. In DNA, the CDR3 is TGTGCCAGCAGTGTACATCGGATCCCCTACGAGCAGTACTTC. This sequence joins TRBV28 and TRBJ2-7, with D unclear. This CDR3 spans 14 amino acids. V lost 5 bases and J lost 2, with 13 bases in between. Germline-derived CDR1 and CDR2 are MDHEN and SYDVKM. The full variable domain, with the rest looked up from reference TRBV28 and TRBJ2-7, is DVKVTQSSRYLVKRTGEKVFLECVQDMDHENMFWYRQDPGLGLRLIYFSYDVKMKEKGDIPEGYSVSREKKERFSLILESASTNQTSMYLCASSVHRIPYEQYFGPGTRLTVT.

The rearrangement uses TRBV21-1 and TRBJ2-5; the D call in the table, TRBD2, was not verified against the DNA. TRBV21-1 is termed a pseudogene. This CDR3 region has 16 residues. The CDR3 reads CASSPRRIAGQETQYF. CDR3 sequence (DNA): TGTGCCAGCAGTCCTCGTAGGATAGCGGGGCAAGAGACCCAGTACTTC.

The rearrangement uses TRBV4-1 and TRBJ1-6; D perhaps matches TRBD1 (5 bases). This CDR3 region has 15 residues. Germline CDR1 and CDR2: MGHRA and YSYEKL. V was shortened by 4 bases and J by 8 bases, with 15 bases between the two germline ends. CDR3 bases: TGCGCCAGCAGCCCCCGGGACCAGCGGGATTCACCCCTCCACTTT. It is translated as CASSPRDQRDSPLHF.

This clonotype was picked up a small number of times. The genes are TRBV29-1 and TRBJ2-5; D call uncertain. V was clipped by 7 bases and J by 5 bases, with 11 bases between them. The germline gives CDR1 SQVTM, CDR2 ANQGSEA. This CDR3 contains 11 residues. CDR3 sequence reads: CSDVVTETQYF. The CDR3 DNA is TGCAGCGACGTTGTTACGGAGACCCAGTACTTC. Filled out from reference TRBV29-1 and TRBJ2-5, the complete variable domain reads SAVISQKPSRDICQRGTSLTIQCQVDSQVTMMFWYRQQPGQSLTLIATANQGSEATYESGFVIDKFPISRPNLTFSTLTVSNMSPEDSSIYLCSDVVTETQYFGPGTRLLVL.

This clonotype has just a few counts. The V gene is TRBV7-9, the J gene TRBJ2-7; 10 nucleotides align to TRBD1. The V and J ends lost 6 bases and 4 bases, in that order; junction bases with no gene match: 12. The CDR3 extends over 16 amino acids. Germline lookup yields CDR1 SEHNR and CDR2 FQNEAQ (reference sequence). This CDR3 is CASRSPAAGQGYEQYF. For the CDR3, the DNA is TGTGCCAGCAGATCTCCCGCAGCGGGACAGGGGTACGAGCAGTACTTC. Full variable domain (remainder filled in from reference TRBV7-9 and TRBJ2-7): DTGVSQNPRHKITKRGQNVTFRCDPISEHNRLYWYRQTLGQGPEFLTYFQNEAQLEKSRLLSDRFSAERPKGSFSTLEIQRTEQGDSAMYLCASRSPAAGQGYEQYFGPGTRLTVT.

The rearrangement uses TRBV13 and TRBJ2-4; D might be TRBD1 or TRBD2, each matching 6 bases. The assigned J gene may be wrong: the sequence end matches TRBJ2-7 better. Germline V gene lookup returns CDR1 PRHDT and CDR2 FYEKMQ (reference sequence). This CDR3 comprises 15 residues. The CDR3 bases are TGTGCCAGCAGCTTAAGTACGGGGGCGGCCTACGAGCAGTACTTC. Its protein is CASSLSTGAAYEQYF.

In its sample, this clonotype was seen a few times. The chain combines TRBV29-1 with TRBJ2-5; TRBD1 is a possible D gene (5 bases). Germline V CDR1 and CDR2: SQVTM, ANQGSEA. This CDR3 has 12 residues. V was cut by 3 bases and J by 3 bases, with 8 bases left in between. The CDR3 DNA sequence: TGCAGCGTTGACCCGACAGAAGAGACCCAGTACTTC. Protein product: CSVDPTEETQYF. Supplemented by reference TRBV29-1 and TRBJ2-5, the full variable domain reads SAVISQKPSRDICQRGTSLTIQCQVDSQVTMMFWYRQQPGQSLTLIATANQGSEATYESGFVIDKFPISRPNLTFSTLTVSNMSPEDSSIYLCSVDPTEETQYFGPGTRLLVL.

CDR3 DNA sequence: TGTGCCAGTGGCCACCGGGACAGGGAGGCTTTCTTT. Its protein product is CASGHRDREAFF. The rearrangement joins TRBV19 to TRBJ1-1; 9 nucleotides match TRBD1. The germline gives CDR1 LNHDA, CDR2 SQIVND (reference sequence). J lost 11 bases, V lost 8 bases, and 9 bases had no gene match. This CDR3 comprises 12 residues.

The rearrangement links TRBV2 to TRBJ1-5, with TRBD1 matching 8 bases. CDR1 is SNHLY, CDR2 FYNNEI, per germline. The CDR3 is 15 residues long. With V trimmed by 6 bases and J by 1 base, 5 bases remained unmatched. CDR3 coding DNA: TGTGCCAGCAGAGTACAGGGGGGGAGCAATCAGCCCCAGCATTTT. Its protein is CASRVQGGSNQPQHF.

Remarks on this clonotype: Relative to the germline gene, one junction end is altered; a read error may explain this. This chain joins TRBV7-3 and TRBJ2-3, with D possibly matching TRBD2 (6 bases). The CDR3 covers 15 residues. CDR1 SGHTA and CDR2 FQGTGA come from the germline V gene. The CDR3 nucleotides are TGTGCCTGCAGTTTCGGAGGGCTAGGCGGAGATACGCAGTATTTT. Encoded protein: CACSFGGLGGDTQYF.

In its sample, this clonotype was seen a few times. This chain links TRBV6-6 with TRBJ2-4, with D possibly matching TRBD2 (7 bases). V lost 2 bases, J lost 8 bases, and 10 bases lay in between. CDR1 MNHNY and CDR2 SVGAGI come from the germline V gene (reference sequence). This CDR3 has 13 residues. The CDR3: CASSYPGGHIQYF. CDR3 bases: TGTGCCAGCAGTTACCCGGGGGGCCACATTCAGTACTTC.

This clonotype appeared a few times. V and J are TRBV20-1 and TRBJ1-2; D unclear. The V gene lost 0 bases and the J gene lost 8 bases, with 7 bases spanning the gap. The germline CDR1 and CDR2 sequences are DFQATT and SNEGSKA (reference sequence). This CDR3 comprises 11 residues. CDR3 region: CSARDAWGYTF. DNA for the CDR3: TGCAGTGCTAGAGATGCTTGGGGCTACACCTTC.

This chain uses TRBV28 with TRBJ2-7, with no clear D. The CDR3 loop spans 11 amino acids. V lost 2 bases and J lost 12, with 11 bases in between. CDR1 MDHEN and CDR2 SYDVKM come from the germline V gene. The CDR3 here is CASSLLTERYF. The DNA of the CDR3 is TGTGCCAGCAGTTTACTTACAGAGAGGTACTTC.

In this sample, this clonotype turned up a few times. The genes are TRBV3-1 and TRBJ2-3; 8 bases align to TRBD1. The germline CDR1 and CDR2 sequences are LGHDT and YNNKEL (reference sequence). The junction had 3 bases not matched to a gene; V was cut back by 7 bases and J by 6 bases. This CDR3 comprises 12 residues. The CDR3 DNA sequence: TGTGCCAGCACACGACAGGGGGATACGCAGTATTTT. Protein sequence: CASTRQGDTQYF.